This T cell receptor beta chain was found in a study of cytomegalovirus exposure and HLA in healthy donors. The PCR made use of 60 Vbeta and 13 Jbeta primers. Data came from immunoSEQ multiplex PCR; TCRdb stores just in-frame clones and leaves some out. The sample includes about 190,000 clones, over 70% of them seen just once. The germline V and J ends were trimmed by 8 bases and 1 base, with 11 bases remaining between them. The CDR3 contains 13 residues. Germline V lookup: CDR1 MDHEN, CDR2 SYDVKM. In the case of this clone: Its target is unknown.

Regarding the study as a whole: The authors later linked a missense DCLRE1C variant to TCR beta V- and J-gene trimming.

V is TRBV28 and J is TRBJ2-5; no clear D. The origin of this receptor is a woman aged 25-40 years in good health and CMV-seropositive. Sequenced material: PBMCs. The CDR3 DNA follows: TGTGCCAGCCGTACTGGCGGCCAAGAGACCCAGTACTTC. As protein: CASRTGGQETQYF.